This T cell receptor beta chain was identified in a study of CD8+CD57+ T cells in acquired aplastic anemia. About the research overall: Sorted CD4+ and CD8+ cell DNA averaged 3.2 ug.

Of note for this clonotype: The antigen is unknown.

V lost 6 bases and J lost 2, with 11 bases in between. CDR3 length: 15 amino acids. Points from the study as a whole: CD8+ Simpson's diversity showed no significant patient-control difference. A set of twenty-nine CD8+ CDR3 sequences was shared between patients and controls, and these sequences appeared highly expressed in patients.

The use of genomic DNA as template underpinned the TCR beta VDJ and CDR3 profiling. TCRdb passed the reads through MiXCR, listing each CDR3 protein once. Here the sample spans about 180,000 distinct CDR3 sequences, just over 45% being singletons. The sample comprised sorted CD4+, CD8+, or CD8+CD57+ T cells (not recorded which) from PBMCs. The genes are TRBV12-3 or TRBV12-4 and TRBJ2-6; perhaps D is TRBD1 or TRBD2 (5 bases each). This TCR derives from a human donor in good health. CDR3 sequence reads: CASRRGEAGANVLTF. As DNA, the CDR3 is TGTGCCAGCAGAAGGGGAGAAGCTGGGGCCAACGTCCTGACTTTC.